This entry concerns a single T cell receptor beta chain. Its antigen remains unknown. Pools of viral peptides were used by the ViraFEST assay to expand antigen-specific CD4+ T cells ahead of sequencing. Between days 10 and 11 of culture, CD4+ T cells were separated out. Vaccine recipients had no previous SARS-CoV-2 infection; their nucleocapsid antibodies were negative. Cultures used under 2.5 million PBMC per well, around 9 IU/ml IL-2 and approximately 11 ug/ml peptides. On both days 3 and 7, half of the culture medium was replaced with IL-2 medium. This sample was included in a study of vaccination effects on CD4 cells after COVID-19. V lost 4 bases and J 5 bases, leaving 14 bases between the germline ends. In germline, CDR1 is LNHDA, CDR2 SQIVND (reference sequence). The CDR3 has 14 residues. Libraries were prepared by immunoSEQ multiplex PCR; TCRdb keeps only in-frame clonotypes and omits some of them. The sample contains 50,000 or so clones, roughly 79% of which appear only once.

The sequenced sample was CD4+ T cells from PBMCs cultured with HCoV-OC43 spike peptides, obtained before COVID-19 vaccination. The sample's subset: HCoV-OC43 spike overlapping peptide pool stimulation. The TCR originated in a human donor who received a COVID-19 vaccine. The chain joins TRBV19 to TRBJ1-1; no clear D. The CDR3 sequence is CASSRLGGGTEAFF. CDR3 nucleotides: TGTGCCAGTAGTAGATTGGGAGGTGGAACTGAAGCTTTCTTT.